This T cell receptor (beta chain) stems from a study of identical twins. V dropped 6 bases and J dropped 0; count of bases not matched to a gene: 4. This CDR3 contains 13 residues. CDR1 is DFQATT, CDR2 SNEGSKA, per germline (reference sequence). With template switching, a universal primer site was added, and the cDNA carried unique molecular identifiers. A single record per CDR3 protein comes from TCRdb applying MiXCR to the 5' RACE reads. The table lists hundreds of thousands of distinct CDR3 sequences, around a sixth of them singletons. These same records also appear under a second study, on T cells expressing NK-cell markers.

The chain carries TRBV20-1 and TRBJ1-1; 7 bases fit TRBD1. The receptor comes from a woman between 18 and 30 years old in good health. Sample: PBMCs. The CDR3, as DNA: TGCAGTGCGGGACAGCGGATGAACACTGAAGCTTTCTTT. Translation: CSAGQRMNTEAFF.